Below, one T cell receptor (beta chain) is given with its context. This entry belongs to a study of beta chain features in type 1 diabetes. The CDR3 totals 15 residues. Germline V gives CDR1 LGHNA, CDR2 YNFKEQ. V was shortened by 0 bases and J by 2 bases, with 10 bases between the two germline ends. Every isolated RNA sample was fully reverse transcribed, so sequencing captured expressed TCRB transcripts. Only in-frame clones appear in the TCRdb table, and some are missing; sequencing was by immunoSEQ multiplex PCR. The sample includes 150,000 to 170,000 clones, under 9.5% of them seen just once. The chain carries TRBV4-2 and TRBJ2-5; unclear D gene. Sample: central memory CD4+ T cells from blood. The TCR sequence derives from a man aged 18 to 35 in good health. The CDR3 coding sequence is TGTGCCAGCAGCCAAGAACTCTTGATACAAGAGACCCAGTACTTC. Translated, it gives CASSQELLIQETQYF.